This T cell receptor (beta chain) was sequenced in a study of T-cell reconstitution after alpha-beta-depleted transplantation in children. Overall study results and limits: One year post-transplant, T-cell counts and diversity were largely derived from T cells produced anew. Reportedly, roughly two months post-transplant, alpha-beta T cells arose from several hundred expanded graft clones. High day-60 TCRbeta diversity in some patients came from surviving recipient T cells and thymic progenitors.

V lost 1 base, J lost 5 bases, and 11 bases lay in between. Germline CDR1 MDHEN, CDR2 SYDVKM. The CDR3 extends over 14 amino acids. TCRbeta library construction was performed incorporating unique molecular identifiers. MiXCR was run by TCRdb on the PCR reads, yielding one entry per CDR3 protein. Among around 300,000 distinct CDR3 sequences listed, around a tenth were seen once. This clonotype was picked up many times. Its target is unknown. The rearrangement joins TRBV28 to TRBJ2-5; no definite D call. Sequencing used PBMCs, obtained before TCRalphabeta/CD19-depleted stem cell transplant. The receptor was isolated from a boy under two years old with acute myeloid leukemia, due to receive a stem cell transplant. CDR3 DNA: TGTGCCAGCAGTTTATCGCGAGAGATTGAGACCCAGTACTTC. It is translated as CASSLSREIETQYF.